A selection of T cell receptor beta chains follows, all from one sample in a study of blood T cell repertoires in COVID-19. Using immunoSEQ multiplex PCR, the repertoire was profiled, and TCRdb retains in-frame clones only, with some absent. This sample has some 80,000 clones, with roughly 90% found just once. Specimen: peripheral blood. The receptors were sampled from a human donor in a cohort sampled during active COVID-19. CDR3s include the opening cysteine and the closing phenylalanine or tryptophan. D genes are given only for firm matches. Clone size is stated in some rows and not others, as once, few, many or a class when expanded.

NA TRBJ1-1 TRBV20-1 NA CSATVIPEAFF TGCAGTGCAACAGTGATCCCTGAAGCTTTCTTT
NA TRBJ2-1 TRBV3-1/TRBV3-2 TRBD2 CASSSRTSGGDNEQFF TGTGCCAGCAGCTCTCGGACTAGCGGGGGGGACAATGAGCAGTTCTTC
once TRBJ2-2 TRBV3-1/TRBV3-2 TRBD2 CASSQTSGRARGGELFF TGTGCCAGCAGCCAAACTAGCGGGAGGGCCCGAGGCGGGGAGCTGTTTTTT
NA TRBJ2-7 TRBV19 NA CASSIVGTLNSYEQYF TGTGCCAGTAGTATAGTAGGGACATTAAACTCCTACGAGCAGTACTTC
NA TRBJ2-7 TRBV11-2 TRBD1 CASSPGQGPYEQYF TGTGCCAGCAGTCCCGGACAGGGCCCCTACGAGCAGTACTTC
NA TRBJ2-2 TRBV5-1 TRBD2 CASTLAGGELFF TGCGCCAGCACACTAGCGGGCGGGGAGCTGTTTTTT
NA TRBJ1-4 TRBV6-2/TRBV6-3 NA CASSFQGREKLFF TGTGCCAGCAGCTTCCAGGGAAGGGAAAAACTGTTTTTT
NA TRBJ1-5 TRBV6-5 NA CASSLTGTLGQPQHF TGTGCCAGCAGCCTCACCGGGACATTAGGTCAGCCCCAGCATTTT
NA TRBJ2-7 TRBV14 TRBD1 CASSRNLRGTSYEQYF TGTGCCAGCAGCCGGAACCTCAGGGGGACCTCCTACGAGCAGTACTTC
NA TRBJ2-1 TRBV4-1 NA CASSPRFYNEQFF TGCGCCAGCAGCCCCCGTTTTTACAATGAGCAGTTCTTC
NA TRBJ2-1 TRBV4-3 TRBD2 CASSQDTRGLASYNEQFF TGCGCCAGCAGCCAAGATACGAGGGGACTAGCGAGCTACAATGAGCAGTTCTTC
NA TRBJ2-7 TRBV7-8 NA CASSLSLNTDYEQYF TGTGCCAGCAGCTTAAGTTTGAATACTGACTACGAGCAGTACTTC